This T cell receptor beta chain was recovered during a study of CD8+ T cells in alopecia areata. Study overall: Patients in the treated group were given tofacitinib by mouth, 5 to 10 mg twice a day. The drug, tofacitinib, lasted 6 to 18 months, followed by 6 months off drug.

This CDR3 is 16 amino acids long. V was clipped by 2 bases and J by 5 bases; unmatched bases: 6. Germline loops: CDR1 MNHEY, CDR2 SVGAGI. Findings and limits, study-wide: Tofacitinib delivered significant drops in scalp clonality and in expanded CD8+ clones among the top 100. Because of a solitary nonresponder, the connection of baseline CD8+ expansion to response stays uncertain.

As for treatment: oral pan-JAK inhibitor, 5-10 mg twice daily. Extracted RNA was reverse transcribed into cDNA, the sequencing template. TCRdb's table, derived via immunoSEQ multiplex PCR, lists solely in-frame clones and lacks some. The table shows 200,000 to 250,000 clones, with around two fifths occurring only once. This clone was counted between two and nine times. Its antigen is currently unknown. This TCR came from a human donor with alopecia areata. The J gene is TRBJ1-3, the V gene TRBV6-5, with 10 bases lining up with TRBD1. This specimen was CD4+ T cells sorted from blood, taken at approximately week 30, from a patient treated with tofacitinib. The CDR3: CASSYARQGARNTIYF. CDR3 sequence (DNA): TGTGCCAGCAGTTACGCAAGACAGGGGGCGAGAAACACCATATATTTT.